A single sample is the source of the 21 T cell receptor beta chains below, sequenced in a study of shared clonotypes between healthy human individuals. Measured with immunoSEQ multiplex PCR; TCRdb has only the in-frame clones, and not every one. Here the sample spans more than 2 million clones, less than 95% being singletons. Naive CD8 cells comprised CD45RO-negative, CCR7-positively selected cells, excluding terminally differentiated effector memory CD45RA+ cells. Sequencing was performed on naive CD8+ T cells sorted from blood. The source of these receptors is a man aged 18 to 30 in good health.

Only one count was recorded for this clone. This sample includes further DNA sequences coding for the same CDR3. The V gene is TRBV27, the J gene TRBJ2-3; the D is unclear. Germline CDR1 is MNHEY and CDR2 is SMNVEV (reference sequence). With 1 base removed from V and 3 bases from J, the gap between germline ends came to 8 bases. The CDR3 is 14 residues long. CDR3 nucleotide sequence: TGTGCCAGCAGTTTATGGGAAGGGACAGATACGCAGTATTTT. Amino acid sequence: CASSLWEGTDTQYF.

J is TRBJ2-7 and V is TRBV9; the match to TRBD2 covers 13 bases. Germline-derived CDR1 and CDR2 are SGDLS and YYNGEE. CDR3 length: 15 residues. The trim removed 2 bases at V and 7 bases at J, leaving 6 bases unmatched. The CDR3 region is CASSVTSGGAEEQYF. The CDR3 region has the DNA TGTGCCAGCAGCGTTACTAGCGGGGGGGCGGAAGAGCAGTACTTC. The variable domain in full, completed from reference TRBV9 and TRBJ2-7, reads DSGVTQTPKHLITATGQRVTLRCSPRSGDLSVYWYQQSLDQGLQFLIQYYNGEERAKGNILERFSAQQFPDLHSELNLSSLELGDSALYFCASSVTSGGAEEQYFGPGTRLTVT.

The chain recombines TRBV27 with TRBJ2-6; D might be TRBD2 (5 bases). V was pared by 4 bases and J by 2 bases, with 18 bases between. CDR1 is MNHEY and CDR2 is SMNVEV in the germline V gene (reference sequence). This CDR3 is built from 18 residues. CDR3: CASSSFDQGSAGANVLTF. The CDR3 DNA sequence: TGTGCCAGCAGTTCCTTCGACCAAGGGAGTGCTGGGGCCAACGTCCTGACTTTC.

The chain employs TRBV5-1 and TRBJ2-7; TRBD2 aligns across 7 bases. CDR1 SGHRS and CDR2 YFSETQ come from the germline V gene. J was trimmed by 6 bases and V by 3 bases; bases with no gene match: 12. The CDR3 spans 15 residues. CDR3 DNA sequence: TGCGCCAGCAGCTCGGGGGGACTCGGCACGGGCGAGCAGTACTTC. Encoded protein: CASSSGGLGTGEQYF.

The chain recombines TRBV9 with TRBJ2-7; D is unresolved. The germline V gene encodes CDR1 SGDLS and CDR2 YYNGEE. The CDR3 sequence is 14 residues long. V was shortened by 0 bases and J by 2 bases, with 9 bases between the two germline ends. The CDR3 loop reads CASSVGSPAYEQYF. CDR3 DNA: TGTGCCAGCAGCGTAGGAAGCCCGGCCTACGAGCAGTACTTC. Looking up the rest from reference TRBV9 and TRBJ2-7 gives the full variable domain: DSGVTQTPKHLITATGQRVTLRCSPRSGDLSVYWYQQSLDQGLQFLIQYYNGEERAKGNILERFSAQQFPDLHSELNLSSLELGDSALYFCASSVGSPAYEQYFGPGTRLTVT.

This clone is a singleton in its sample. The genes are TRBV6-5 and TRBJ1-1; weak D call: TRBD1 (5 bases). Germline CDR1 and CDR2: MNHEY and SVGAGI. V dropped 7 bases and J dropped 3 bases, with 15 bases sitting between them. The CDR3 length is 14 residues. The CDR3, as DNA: TGTGCCAGCACCCCATTTCAGGGACACACTGAAGCTTTCTTT. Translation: CASTPFQGHTEAFF.

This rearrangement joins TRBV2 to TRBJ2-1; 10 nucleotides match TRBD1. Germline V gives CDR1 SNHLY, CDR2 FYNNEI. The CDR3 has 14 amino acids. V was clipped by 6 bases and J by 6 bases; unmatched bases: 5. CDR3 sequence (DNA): TGTGCCAGCAGCGGGACAGGGGCCGGCAATGAGCAGTTCTTC. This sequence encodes CASSGTGAGNEQFF.

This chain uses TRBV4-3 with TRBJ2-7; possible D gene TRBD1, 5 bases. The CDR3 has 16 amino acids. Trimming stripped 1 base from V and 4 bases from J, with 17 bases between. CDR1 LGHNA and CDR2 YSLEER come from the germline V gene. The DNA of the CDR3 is TGCGCCAGCAGCCAAGTGCAGGGTTCCTCAACTTACGAGCAGTACTTC. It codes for CASSQVQGSSTYEQYF.

This CDR3 is CASSLILQVGVNGYTF. The DNA for the CDR3 is TGTGCCAGCAGCTTGATTCTTCAGGTCGGAGTGAATGGCTACACCTTC. This chain joins TRBV5-5 and TRBJ1-2; D gene uncertain. The CDR3 length is 16 residues. CDR1 is SGHKS, CDR2 YYEKEE, per germline (reference sequence). The V gene lost 1 base and the J gene lost 6 bases, with 19 bases spanning the gap. Variable domain in full (rest from reference TRBV5-5 and TRBJ1-2): DAGVTQSPTHLIKTRGQQVTLRCSPISGHKSVSWYQQVLGQGPQFIFQYYEKEERGRGNFPDRFSARQFPNYSSELNVNALLLGDSALYLCASSLILQVGVNGYTFGSGTRLTVV.

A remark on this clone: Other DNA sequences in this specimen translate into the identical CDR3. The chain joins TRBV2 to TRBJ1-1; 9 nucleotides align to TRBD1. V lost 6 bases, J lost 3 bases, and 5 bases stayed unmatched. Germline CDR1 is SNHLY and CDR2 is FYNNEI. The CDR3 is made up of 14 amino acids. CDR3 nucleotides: TGTGCCAGCAGACAGGGGGCTGGTGACACTGAAGCTTTCTTT. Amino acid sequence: CASRQGAGDTEAFF.

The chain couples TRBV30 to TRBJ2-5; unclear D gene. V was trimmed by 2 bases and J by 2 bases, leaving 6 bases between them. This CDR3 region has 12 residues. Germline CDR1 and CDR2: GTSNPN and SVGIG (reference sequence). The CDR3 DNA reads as TGTGCCTGGAGTTTAGATCAAGAGACCCAGTACTTC. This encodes CAWSLDQETQYF.

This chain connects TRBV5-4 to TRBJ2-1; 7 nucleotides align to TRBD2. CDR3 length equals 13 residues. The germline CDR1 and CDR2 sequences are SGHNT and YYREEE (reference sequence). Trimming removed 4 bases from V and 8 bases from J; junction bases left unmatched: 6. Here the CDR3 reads CASSTNSGDEQFF. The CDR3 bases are TGTGCCAGCAGCACAAACAGCGGGGATGAGCAGTTCTTC.

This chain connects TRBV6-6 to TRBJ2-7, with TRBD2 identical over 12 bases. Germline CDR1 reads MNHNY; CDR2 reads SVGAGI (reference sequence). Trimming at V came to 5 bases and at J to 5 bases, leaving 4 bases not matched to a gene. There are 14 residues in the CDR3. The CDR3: CASSPSGRGDEQYF. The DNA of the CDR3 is TGTGCCAGCAGTCCTAGCGGGAGGGGCGACGAGCAGTACTTC.

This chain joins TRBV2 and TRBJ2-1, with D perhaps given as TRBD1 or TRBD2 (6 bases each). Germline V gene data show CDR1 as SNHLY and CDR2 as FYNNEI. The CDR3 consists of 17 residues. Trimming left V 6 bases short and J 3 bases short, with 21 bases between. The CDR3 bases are TGTGCCAGCAGGGCGGGGCTCTCTGGGGACATCTACAATGAGCAGTTCTTC. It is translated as CASRAGLSGDIYNEQFF.

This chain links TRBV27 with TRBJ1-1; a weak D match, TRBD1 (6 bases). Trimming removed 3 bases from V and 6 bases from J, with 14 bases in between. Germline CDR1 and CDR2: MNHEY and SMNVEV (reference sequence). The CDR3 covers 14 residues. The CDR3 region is CASSFTGARAEAFF. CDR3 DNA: TGTGCCAGCAGTTTTACGGGGGCAAGGGCTGAAGCTTTCTTT.

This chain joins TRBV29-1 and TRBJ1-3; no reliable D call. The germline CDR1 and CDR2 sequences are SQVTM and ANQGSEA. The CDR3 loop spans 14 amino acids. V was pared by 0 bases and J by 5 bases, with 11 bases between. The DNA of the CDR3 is TGCAGCGTTGAAGATCCGGGGAGAAGAAACACCATATATTTT. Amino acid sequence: CSVEDPGRRNTIYF.

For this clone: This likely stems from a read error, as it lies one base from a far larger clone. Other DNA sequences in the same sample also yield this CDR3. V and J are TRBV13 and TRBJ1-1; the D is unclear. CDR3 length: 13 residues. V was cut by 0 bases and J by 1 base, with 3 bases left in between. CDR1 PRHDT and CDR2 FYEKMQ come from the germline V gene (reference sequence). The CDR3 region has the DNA TGTGCCAGCAGCTTAGGAGGGAACACTGAAGCTTTCTTT. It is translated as CASSLGGNTEAFF.

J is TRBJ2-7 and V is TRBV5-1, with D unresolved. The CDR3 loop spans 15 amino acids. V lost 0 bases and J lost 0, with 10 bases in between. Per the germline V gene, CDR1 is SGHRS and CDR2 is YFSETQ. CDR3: CASSLDSEDSYEQYF. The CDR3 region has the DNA TGCGCCAGCAGCTTGGACAGCGAAGACTCCTACGAGCAGTACTTC.

CDR3 sequence (DNA): TGTGCCTGGAGTGTGGGTACTACTGGCTATGGCTACACCTTC. Amino acids: CAWSVGTTGYGYTF. V usage is TRBV30 and J usage is TRBJ1-2; D is unclear. This CDR3 contains 14 residues. The germline V and J ends were trimmed by 0 bases and 4 bases, with 12 bases remaining between them. Germline values: CDR1 GTSNPN, CDR2 SVGIG (reference sequence).

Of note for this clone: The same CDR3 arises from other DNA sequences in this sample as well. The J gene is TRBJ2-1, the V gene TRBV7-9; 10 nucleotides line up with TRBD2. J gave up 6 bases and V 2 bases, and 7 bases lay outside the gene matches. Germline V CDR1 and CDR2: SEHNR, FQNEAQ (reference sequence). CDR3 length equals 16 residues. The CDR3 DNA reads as TGTGCCAGCAGCTTATCAGCGGGGGGGCCTTCCAATGAGCAGTTCTTC. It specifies CASSLSAGGPSNEQFF.

The CDR3 DNA reads TGTGCCAGTAGTGACCGGCAGCCCCAGCATTTT. Encoded protein: CASSDRQPQHF. The genes are TRBV19 and TRBJ1-5, with D uncertain. Trimming stripped 5 bases from V and 7 bases from J, with 6 bases between. Germline V lookup: CDR1 LNHDA, CDR2 SQIVND (reference sequence). The CDR3 covers 11 residues.